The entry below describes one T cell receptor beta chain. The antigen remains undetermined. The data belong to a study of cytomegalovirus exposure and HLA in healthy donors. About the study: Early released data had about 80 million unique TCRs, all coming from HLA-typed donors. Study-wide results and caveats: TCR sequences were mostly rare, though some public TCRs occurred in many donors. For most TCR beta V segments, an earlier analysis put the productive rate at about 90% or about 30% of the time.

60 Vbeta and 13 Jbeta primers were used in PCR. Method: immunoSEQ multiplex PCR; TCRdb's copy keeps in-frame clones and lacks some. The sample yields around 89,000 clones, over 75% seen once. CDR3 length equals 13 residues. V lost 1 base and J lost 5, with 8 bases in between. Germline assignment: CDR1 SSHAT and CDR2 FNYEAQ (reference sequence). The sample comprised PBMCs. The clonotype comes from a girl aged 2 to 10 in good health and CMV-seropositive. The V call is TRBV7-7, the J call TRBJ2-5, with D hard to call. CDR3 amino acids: CASSLGALETQYF. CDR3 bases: TGTGCCAGCAGCTTAGGGGCCCTGGAGACCCAGTACTTC.